The following is a T cell receptor beta chain sequence with its context. Sequencing used immunoSEQ multiplex PCR; TCRdb keeps in-frame clones, though not all of them. This sample has about 280,000 clones, with around 84% found just once. The CDR3 loop spans 15 amino acids. Germline CDR1 SGHRS, CDR2 YFSETQ. J lost 3 bases, V lost 5 bases, and 6 bases had no gene match. The data derive from a study of blood T cell repertoires in COVID-19. The TCR originated in a man aged 40-55 years who had been exposed to COVID-19. Input material: PBMCs or T cells enriched from blood (not recorded which). This chain connects TRBV5-1 to TRBJ2-5, with 11 bases that match TRBD2. Here the CDR3 DNA reads TGCGCCAGCAGTCCGGGACTAGCGGAGAAAGAGACCCAGTACTTC. Translated: CASSPGLAEKETQYF.